These 6 T cell receptor beta chains were sequenced from one sample in a study of blood T cells in healthy people across ages. Sample-barcoded 5' priming and a J-beta primer mix drove a second PCR of roughly 7 to 11 cycles. MiXCR was run by TCRdb on the 5' RACE reads, yielding one entry per CDR3 protein. The data show some 1,500,000 distinct CDR3 sequences, under 55% seen once. Sequencing was performed on blood. The receptors derive from a woman under 30 in good health.

Regarding this clonotype: One junction end does not reproduce the germline sequence, and a read error may be involved. The V and J genes are TRBV14 and TRBJ2-5; D might be TRBD1 or TRBD2, each matching 5 bases. The CDR3 length is 16 residues. Germline loops: CDR1 SGHDN, CDR2 FVKESK. CDR3 in DNA: TGTGCCAGCAGCCAAGGAGGGGCCAGCTTACAAGAGGCCCAGTACTTC. The encoded protein is CASSQGGASLQEAQYF.

This clonotype has ten or more counts. V gene TRBV4-3 combines with J gene TRBJ2-7; either TRBD1 or TRBD2 may supply D (5 bases each). V gave up 1 base and J gave up 1 base, with 11 bases separating them. The CDR3 totals 15 residues. Per the germline V gene, CDR1 is LGHNA and CDR2 is YSLEER. DNA of the CDR3: TGCGCCAGCAGCCAAGGAGGGACGCCTTCCTACGAGCAGTACTTC. Its translation: CASSQGGTPSYEQYF.

The V gene is TRBV20-1, the J gene TRBJ1-2; D is ambiguous. Germline V gives CDR1 DFQATT, CDR2 SNEGSKA (reference sequence). CDR3 length: 13 residues. V dropped 4 bases and J dropped 4 bases, with 13 bases sitting between them. The CDR3 sequence is CSATPPWSYGYTF. DNA of the CDR3: TGCAGTGCTACGCCCCCCTGGAGCTATGGCTACACCTTC.

This clonotype has just a few counts. V and J are TRBV29-1 and TRBJ1-4; 7 nucleotides align to TRBD1. Trimming removed 4 bases from V and 4 bases from J; junction bases left unmatched: 6. The CDR3 has 14 amino acids. Per the germline V gene, CDR1 is SQVTM and CDR2 is ANQGSEA. CDR3 sequence reads: CSVGMTGSNEKLFF. CDR3 sequence (DNA): TGCAGCGTTGGGATGACAGGGAGTAATGAAAAACTGTTTTTT.

The chain recombines TRBV3-1 with TRBJ1-2; 9 nucleotides match TRBD1. Germline-derived CDR1 and CDR2 are LGHDT and YNNKEL (reference sequence). The CDR3 length is 17 residues. Germline trimming cut 5 bases from V and 5 bases from J; bases unmatched to any gene: 15. The CDR3 region is CASSSPGQGILSYGYTF. For the CDR3, the DNA is TGTGCCAGCAGCTCTCCGGGACAGGGCATTTTGAGTTATGGCTACACCTTC.

In its sample, this clonotype was seen a few times. V gene TRBV20-1 combines with J gene TRBJ2-5; 8 nucleotides line up with TRBD2. Unmatched junction bases numbered 14, after V lost 7 bases and J lost 4 bases. There are 15 residues in the CDR3. Germline loops: CDR1 DFQATT, CDR2 SNEGSKA (reference sequence). The CDR3 region is CSGRISGAALETQYF. DNA of the CDR3: TGCAGTGGACGTATTAGCGGGGCGGCTCTAGAGACCCAGTACTTC.